Below, 22 T cell receptor beta chains from the same sample are listed, as sequenced in a study of blood T cell repertoires in COVID-19. The method was immunoSEQ multiplex PCR; TCRdb's version includes in-frame clones alone and lacks a portion of them. Among 270,000 or so clones listed, about 87% were seen once. The sequencing sample was made of PBMCs or T cells enriched from blood (not recorded which). These receptor sequences come from a woman in her thirties with acute COVID-19.

The rearrangement joins TRBV15 to TRBJ1-5, with D perhaps TRBD1 (6 bases). The germline CDR1 and CDR2 sequences are LNHNV and YYDKDF (reference sequence). V lost 1 base and J lost 7, with 14 bases in between. The CDR3 loop spans 15 amino acids. The CDR3 sequence is CATSRAGQPQQPQHF. The CDR3 coding sequence is TGTGCCACCAGCAGAGCAGGACAGCCTCAACAGCCCCAGCATTTT.

This chain connects TRBV12-3 or TRBV12-4 to TRBJ2-1; D gene ambiguous. V was pared by 2 bases and J by 5 bases, with 7 bases between. This CDR3 is built from 13 residues. The CDR3 sequence is CASSLTSNNEQFF. The DNA of the CDR3 is TGTGCCAGCAGTTTAACTTCCAACAATGAGCAGTTCTTC.

This sequence joins TRBV30 and TRBJ2-2; the match to TRBD1 covers 8 bases. The CDR3 is 14 residues long. V shed 3 bases, J shed 5 bases, and the junction held 5 bases outside the gene matches. Germline CDR1 and CDR2: GTSNPN and SVGIG (reference sequence). This CDR3 reads CAWRAGGRTGELFF. CDR3 DNA sequence: TGTGCCTGGAGGGCAGGGGGCCGGACCGGGGAGCTGTTTTTT.

The CDR3 sequence is CASSEEGQGVQETQYF. The CDR3 DNA follows: TGTGCCAGCAGTGAAGAGGGACAGGGCGTTCAAGAGACCCAGTACTTC. The chain uses TRBV2 and TRBJ2-5; 9 bases line up with TRBD1. V dropped 1 base and J dropped 2; count of bases not matched to a gene: 5. The germline gives CDR1 SNHLY, CDR2 FYNNEI. The CDR3 covers 16 residues.

This clone was counted only a few times. This chain links TRBV11-2 with TRBJ2-7; TRBD2 matches 16 bases. Looked up from germline, CDR1 is SGHAT and CDR2 is FQNNGV. V shed 4 bases and J 9 bases; nucleotides not matched to a gene: 9. The CDR3 is 16 amino acids. The CDR3 region has the DNA TGTGCCAGCAGCTCACAGGGACTAGCGGGAGGGCCTGGGCAGTACTTC. Amino acids: CASSSQGLAGGPGQYF.

This CDR3 is CASRWGQAVYEQYF. In DNA form, the CDR3 reads TGTGCCAGCAGATGGGGACAAGCTGTATACGAGCAGTACTTC. The chain employs TRBV6-5 and TRBJ2-7; possible D gene TRBD1, 6 bases. Trimming stripped 6 bases from V and 4 bases from J, with 16 bases between. Germline CDR1 MNHEY, CDR2 SVGAGI. This CDR3 region has 14 residues.

This clone was picked up a small number of times. The chain combines TRBV27 with TRBJ2-2; 11 positions agree with TRBD2. V shed 2 bases, J shed 9 bases, and the junction held 5 bases outside the gene matches. Germline values: CDR1 MNHEY, CDR2 SMNVEV (reference sequence). The CDR3 is 15 amino acids. The CDR3 reads CASSLRLAGGRELFF. The DNA of the CDR3 is TGTGCCAGCAGTTTAAGGCTAGCGGGAGGCCGGGAGCTGTTTTTT.

The gene calls are TRBV7-3 and TRBJ2-3, with 11 bases identical to TRBD2. Per germline, CDR1 SGHTA and CDR2 FQGTGA. The length of the CDR3 is 16 residues. With V trimmed by 4 bases and J by 6 bases, 9 bases remained unmatched. CDR3: CASSSNATSGTDTQYF. Here the CDR3 DNA reads TGTGCCAGCAGCTCAAACGCGACTAGCGGGACGGATACGCAGTATTTT.

This clone was recorded at least ten times. The CDR3 sequence is CAWRKEGAGTEAFF. The CDR3 region has the DNA TGTGCCTGGAGAAAAGAGGGGGCAGGCACTGAAGCTTTCTTT. The rearrangement uses TRBV30 and TRBJ1-1; 7 bases align to TRBD1. Trimming took 3 bases from V and 4 from J; bases not matched to a gene: 8. This CDR3 spans 14 amino acids. Germline CDR1 GTSNPN, CDR2 SVGIG (reference sequence).

The chain employs TRBV15 and TRBJ2-3; TRBD2 aligns across 7 bases. Germline V gene data show CDR1 as LNHNV and CDR2 as YYDKDF (reference sequence). The trim removed 1 base at V and 2 bases at J, leaving 6 bases unmatched. The CDR3 spans 16 residues. CDR3 protein: CATSRGASGPTDTQYF. As DNA, the CDR3 is TGTGCCACCAGCAGAGGGGCTAGCGGCCCCACAGATACGCAGTATTTT. Full variable domain (outside the CDR3, taken from reference TRBV15 and TRBJ2-3): DAMVIQNPRYQVTQFGKPVTLSCSQTLNHNVMYWYQQKSSQAPKLLFHYYDKDFNNEADTPDNFQSRRPNTSFCFLDIRSPGLGDTAMYLCATSRGASGPTDTQYFGPGTRLTVL.

The V gene is TRBV7-9, the J gene TRBJ2-1; a weak D match, TRBD2 (6 bases). Germline CDR1 SEHNR, CDR2 FQNEAQ (reference sequence). Trimming took 0 bases from V and 0 from J, leaving 18 bases between them. CDR3 length: 19 residues. The CDR3 loop is CASSLAKGLTSSSYNEQFF. The CDR3 nucleotides are TGTGCCAGCAGCTTAGCGAAGGGACTGACGTCGAGCTCCTACAATGAGCAGTTCTTC.

V gene TRBV28 combines with J gene TRBJ2-7; TRBD2 aligns across 13 bases. Germline values: CDR1 MDHEN, CDR2 SYDVKM. With V trimmed by 1 base and J by 7 bases, 7 bases remained unmatched. This CDR3 has 16 amino acids. CDR3 nucleotide sequence: TGTGCCAGCAGTTTATTCAGGACTAGCGGGAGAGGGGAGCAGTACTTC. It yields the protein CASSLFRTSGRGEQYF.

The genes are TRBV28 and TRBJ1-2; D not certain. V was clipped by 2 bases and J by 5 bases, with 15 bases between them. CDR1 and CDR2 (germline): MDHEN, SYDVKM. This CDR3 contains 15 residues. The CDR3 here is CASSLHSQTLYGYTF. As DNA, the CDR3 is TGTGCCAGCAGTTTACACAGTCAAACGCTTTATGGCTACACCTTC.

The chain joins TRBV7-9 to TRBJ2-7, with a tentative D call TRBD1 (6 bases). The germline V gene has CDR1 SEHNR and CDR2 FQNEAQ (reference sequence). CDR3 length: 14 residues. The V end was cut by 4 bases, the J end by 0 bases, with 10 bases between. The DNA for the CDR3 is TGTGCCAGCAGCTCCAAACAGGGCTCCTACGAGCAGTACTTC. Its translation: CASSSKQGSYEQYF. Full variable domain (missing parts from reference TRBV7-9 and TRBJ2-7): DTGVSQNPRHKITKRGQNVTFRCDPISEHNRLYWYRQTLGQGPEFLTYFQNEAQLEKSRLLSDRFSAERPKGSFSTLEIQRTEQGDSAMYLCASSSKQGSYEQYFGPGTRLTVT.

The J gene is TRBJ2-1, the V gene TRBV4-3; 11 bases map to TRBD2. The CDR3 runs 21 residues. Per germline, CDR1 LGHNA and CDR2 YSLEER. J lost 4 bases, V lost 3 bases, and 20 bases had no gene match. The CDR3 sequence: CASSQGFLGLADQSFYNEQFF. CDR3 bases: TGCGCCAGCAGCCAGGGGTTCCTGGGACTAGCGGACCAATCCTTTTACAATGAGCAGTTCTTC.

The J gene is TRBJ2-1, the V gene TRBV19; 10 bases align to TRBD2. V was pared by 5 bases and J by 6 bases, with 10 bases of the junction left unmatched. Germline assignment: CDR1 LNHDA and CDR2 SQIVND (reference sequence). This CDR3 has 16 residues. The CDR3 loop is CASSSLPGLASNEQFF. The CDR3 DNA follows: TGTGCCAGTAGTTCCCTTCCGGGACTAGCGTCCAATGAGCAGTTCTTC.

This clone was detected once. The V gene is TRBV18, the J gene TRBJ2-3; a possible D gene is TRBD2 (6 bases). The V gene's germline CDR1 is KGHSH and CDR2 LQKENI. This CDR3 is 17 amino acids long. V lost 4 bases and J 2 bases, leaving 19 bases between the germline ends. The CDR3 sequence is CASSLSRDWRITDTQYF. CDR3 sequence (DNA): TGTGCCAGCTCACTCTCGCGGGATTGGAGGATCACAGATACGCAGTATTTT.

The chain employs TRBV28 and TRBJ2-7; 7 nucleotides match TRBD2. The germline CDR1 and CDR2 sequences are MDHEN and SYDVKM. The CDR3 is 14 amino acids. V lost 6 bases and J lost 2; bases outside the gene matches: 7. CDR3 bases: TGTGCCAGCAGCCCATCGGGGGGAACCTACGAGCAGTACTTC. Protein: CASSPSGGTYEQYF.

This chain uses TRBV6-9 with TRBJ2-7; D is ambiguous. CDR3 length equals 15 residues. Germline V gene lookup returns CDR1 MNHGY and CDR2 SVAAGI. The germline V and J ends were trimmed by 10 bases and 0 bases, with 19 bases remaining between them. CDR3 sequence: CAMDPRVKVSYEQYF. Written as DNA, the CDR3 is TGTGCCATGGATCCACGGGTAAAAGTCTCCTACGAGCAGTACTTC.

In its sample, this clone was seen once. The chain uses TRBV30 and TRBJ2-6; D is unclear. This CDR3 is built from 12 residues. V was clipped by 2 bases and J by 4 bases, with 3 bases between them. Germline V gene lookup returns CDR1 GTSNPN and CDR2 SVGIG (reference sequence). This chain's CDR3 is CAWSPGANVLTF. The DNA for the CDR3 is TGTGCCTGGAGTCCAGGGGCCAACGTCCTGACTTTC.

CDR3 protein: CASSLLLQGASNIQYF. The DNA for the CDR3 is TGTGCCAGCAGTTTGCTTTTACAGGGGGCATCGAACATTCAGTACTTC. The rearrangement links TRBV28 to TRBJ2-4; 9 bases are shared with TRBD1. V trimming: 3 bases; J trimming: 7 bases; junction bases outside the gene matches: 10. Germline V gives CDR1 MDHEN, CDR2 SYDVKM. CDR3 length: 16 amino acids. Based on the CDR3 plus reference TRBV28 and TRBJ2-4, the full variable domain is DVKVTQSSRYLVKRTGEKVFLECVQDMDHENMFWYRQDPGLGLRLIYFSYDVKMKEKGDIPEGYSVSREKKERFSLILESASTNQTSMYLCASSLLLQGASNIQYFGAGTRLSVL.

This clone has a single count. The chain joins TRBV6-4 to TRBJ2-5; 8 nucleotides line up with TRBD2. CDR3 length: 15 residues. V was clipped by 5 bases and J by 2 bases; unmatched bases: 7. Germline V gives CDR1 MRHNA, CDR2 SNTAGT. The CDR3 reads CASSRVAGLQETQYF. The CDR3, as DNA: TGTGCCAGCAGTCGGGTAGCGGGATTACAAGAGACCCAGTACTTC.